A single sample gave rise to the 32 T cell receptor beta chains below, sequenced in a study of OX40 agonist ivuxolimab in advanced cancers. Only in-frame clones appear in the TCRdb table, and some are missing; sequencing was by immunoSEQ multiplex PCR. In the table there are about 89,000 clones, approximately 91% of which are singletons. The source was CD4+ or CD8+ T cells sorted from blood, collected in a trial of the OX40 agonist ivuxolimab. The receptors stem from an adult with an advanced solid tumor such as melanoma, head and neck, liver or kidney cancer.

The chain couples TRBV6-4 to TRBJ1-4; a weak D match, TRBD1 (5 bases). The CDR3 totals 15 residues. The germline gives CDR1 MRHNA, CDR2 SNTAGT. Deletions cut 0 bases from V and 4 bases from J, with 9 bases between. CDR3 coding DNA: TGTGCCAGCAGTGACTCTGGGGCTGGTAATGAAAAACTGTTTTTT. It codes for CASSDSGAGNEKLFF.

The CDR3 reads CASSLGGLWTEAFF. Here the CDR3 DNA reads TGTGCCAGCAGCTTGGGGGGGCTGTGGACTGAAGCTTTCTTT. The V gene is TRBV7-8, the J gene TRBJ1-1, with TRBD1 as a possible D gene (6 bases). Germline V gene sequence: CDR1 SGHVS, CDR2 FQNEAQ. The CDR3 runs to 14 residues. Trimming took off 3 bases at V and 5 bases at J, with 13 bases between the two ends.

The V gene is TRBV2, the J gene TRBJ2-3; 7 bases line up with TRBD1. Germline-derived CDR1 and CDR2 are SNHLY and FYNNEI. The CDR3 has 15 amino acids. The V segment lost 6 bases and the J segment 0 bases; nucleotides outside the gene matches: 6. CDR3: CASSPTGVSTDTQYF. Written as DNA, the CDR3 is TGTGCCAGCAGCCCCACAGGGGTAAGCACAGATACGCAGTATTTT.

The V call is TRBV27, the J call TRBJ1-2; D is perhaps TRBD1 (5 bases). Germline lookup yields CDR1 MNHEY and CDR2 SMNVEV (reference sequence). V dropped 5 bases and J dropped 4 bases, with 17 bases sitting between them. CDR3 length: 15 residues. CDR3 coding DNA: TGTGCCAGCAGTCGTAGGGGTTTTGGAGCCTATGGCTACACCTTC. It specifies CASSRRGFGAYGYTF.

V usage is TRBV5-1 and J usage is TRBJ2-1; 11 bases are shared with TRBD1. V was clipped by 2 bases and J by 8 bases; unmatched bases: 6. CDR1 is SGHRS and CDR2 is YFSETQ in the germline V gene. The CDR3 length is 15 residues. CDR3 DNA sequence: TGCGCCAGCAGCTTCAGGGACAGGGGGTGGGATGAGCAGTTCTTC. Its translation is CASSFRDRGWDEQFF.

The chain carries TRBV6-4 and TRBJ2-3, with 11 bases matching TRBD2. Germline values: CDR1 MRHNA, CDR2 SNTAGT. There are 20 residues in the CDR3. V dropped 3 bases and J dropped 4; count of bases not matched to a gene: 18. The CDR3: CASSELQVPLAGATSDTQYF. The CDR3 DNA reads as TGTGCCAGCAGTGAACTCCAGGTACCACTAGCGGGGGCCACTTCAGATACGCAGTATTTT.

The CDR3 region is CASSSGQGENYGYTF. For the CDR3, the DNA is TGTGCCAGCAGCTCAGGACAGGGGGAAAACTATGGCTACACCTTC. The rearrangement uses TRBV7-9 and TRBJ1-2, with 10 bases identical to TRBD1. V gave up 4 bases and J gave up 2 bases; unmatched junction bases: 4. Germline assignment: CDR1 SEHNR and CDR2 FQNEAQ (reference sequence). The CDR3 covers 15 residues.

The chain employs TRBV19 and TRBJ1-1; D is uncertain. The CDR3 length is 15 residues. Trimming took off 2 bases at V and 0 bases at J, with 10 bases between the two ends. Germline CDR1 LNHDA, CDR2 SQIVND (reference sequence). The CDR3 sequence is CASSIRTVMNTEAFF. Here the CDR3 DNA reads TGTGCCAGTAGTATACGAACAGTTATGAACACTGAAGCTTTCTTT.

The chain joins TRBV29-1 to TRBJ2-1, with 10 bases that match TRBD1. The CDR3 spans 14 residues. The trim removed 6 bases at V and 3 bases at J, leaving 5 bases unmatched. Per germline, CDR1 SQVTM and CDR2 ANQGSEA. The CDR3 sequence is CSVTTGGVYNEQFF. DNA for the CDR3: TGCAGCGTCACGACAGGGGGCGTCTACAATGAGCAGTTCTTC.

The genes are TRBV9 and TRBJ2-7; possibly TRBD2 for D (6 bases). CDR3 length: 16 residues. Germline CDR1 reads SGDLS; CDR2 reads YYNGEE. Trimming shortened V by 4 bases and J by 5 bases, and 22 bases separated the two germline ends. The CDR3 loop reads CASSMGGGGFNDEQYF. Here the CDR3 DNA reads TGTGCCAGCAGCATGGGGGGTGGCGGGTTCAATGACGAGCAGTACTTC.

The CDR3 region is CASTINRGAGTEAFF. CDR3 DNA: TGTGCCAGTACCATTAATCGGGGCGCGGGCACTGAAGCTTTCTTT. The chain carries TRBV19 and TRBJ1-1; D possibly corresponds to TRBD1 (5 bases). V was cut by 7 bases and J by 4 bases, with 19 bases left in between. This CDR3 is 15 amino acids long. In germline, CDR1 is LNHDA, CDR2 SQIVND (reference sequence).

This clone was counted a single time. The chain combines TRBV5-1 with TRBJ1-4, with TRBD1 identical over 9 bases. The CDR3 length is 15 residues. With V trimmed by 4 bases and J by 5 bases, 6 bases remained unmatched. Germline V CDR1 and CDR2: SGHRS, YFSETQ. Here the CDR3 reads CASSPLTGGNEKLFF. CDR3 DNA sequence: TGCGCCAGCAGCCCCTTGACAGGGGGGAATGAAAAACTGTTTTTT.

V gene TRBV19 combines with J gene TRBJ2-1; TRBD2 aligns across 7 bases. J was trimmed by 2 bases and V by 6 bases; bases with no gene match: 7. The CDR3 is 15 residues long. In germline, CDR1 is LNHDA, CDR2 SQIVND (reference sequence). The CDR3 DNA reads as TGTGCCAGTAGCCCTGGACTAGGAACCTACAATGAGCAGTTCTTC. This encodes CASSPGLGTYNEQFF. Complete variable domain (other parts from reference TRBV19 and TRBJ2-1): DGGITQSPKYLFRKEGQNVTLSCEQNLNHDAMYWYRQDPGQGLRLIYYSQIVNDFQKGDIAEGYSVSREKKESFPLTVTSAQKNPTAFYLCASSPGLGTYNEQFFGPGTRLTVL.

A few counts support this clone. This chain uses TRBV5-1 with TRBJ1-2; 7 bases fit TRBD1. CDR1 is SGHRS, CDR2 YFSETQ, per germline. The CDR3 totals 15 residues. V was pared by 0 bases and J by 6 bases, with 8 bases of the junction left unmatched. CDR3 sequence (DNA): TGCGCCAGCAGCTTGGGGGACAGAGGGATCAATGGCTACACCTTC. It translates to CASSLGDRGINGYTF.

Written as DNA, the CDR3 is TGTGCCAGCAGTTACGCCGGGGTCCCGCCCCTACGCGAGCAGTACTTC. Its protein is CASSYAGVPPLREQYF. The chain couples TRBV6-5 to TRBJ2-7; TRBD2 is a possible D gene (5 bases). The CDR3 consists of 16 residues. Trimming stripped 2 bases from V and 6 bases from J, with 20 bases between. CDR1 and CDR2 (germline): MNHEY, SVGAGI.

V and J are TRBV7-9 and TRBJ1-4, with 7 bases fitting TRBD1. The CDR3 is 15 residues long. In germline, CDR1 is SEHNR, CDR2 FQNEAQ (reference sequence). Trimming took 5 bases from V and 8 from J; bases not matched to a gene: 11. The CDR3 here is CASSHEGGFGEKLFF. CDR3 in DNA: TGTGCCAGCAGCCACGAAGGGGGCTTTGGGGAAAAACTGTTTTTT.

The chain has TRBV5-6 and TRBJ1-4, with D hard to call. V lost 1 base and J lost 10, with 11 bases in between. Germline CDR1 SGHDT, CDR2 YYEEEE. The CDR3 is 13 amino acids. The CDR3 region is CASSLWEAGKLFF. The CDR3 DNA is TGTGCCAGCAGCTTGTGGGAGGCGGGAAAACTGTTTTTT.

The V call is TRBV5-1, the J call TRBJ1-2; D not resolved. Germline values: CDR1 SGHRS, CDR2 YFSETQ. The CDR3 is 13 residues long. Trimming took off 0 bases at V and 7 bases at J, with 10 bases between the two ends. The DNA of the CDR3 is TGCGCCAGCAGCTTGGATATCGAAGGTGGCTACACCTTC. Amino acid sequence: CASSLDIEGGYTF.

This chain links TRBV5-1 with TRBJ1-6, with 9 bases identical to TRBD1. J was trimmed by 10 bases and V by 0 bases; bases with no gene match: 11. The CDR3 consists of 17 residues. CDR1 and CDR2 (germline): SGHRS, YFSETQ. CDR3 residues: CASSLGGSDRGRSPLHF. CDR3 in DNA: TGCGCCAGCAGCTTGGGAGGGTCGGACAGGGGAAGATCACCCCTCCACTTT.

The chain recombines TRBV7-9 with TRBJ2-4, with TRBD1 matching 7 bases. This CDR3 contains 14 residues. CDR1 SEHNR and CDR2 FQNEAQ come from the germline V gene (reference sequence). V gave up 5 bases and J gave up 7 bases; unmatched junction bases: 8. The CDR3 here is CASSRPATGNIQYF. CDR3 nucleotides: TGTGCCAGCAGCAGACCTGCGACAGGGAACATTCAGTACTTC.

There are a few counts of this clone. This sequence joins TRBV2 and TRBJ1-5; D is unresolved. The V gene lost 7 bases and the J gene lost 0 bases, with 10 bases spanning the gap. Germline CDR1 and CDR2: SNHLY and FYNNEI. The CDR3 contains 14 residues. The CDR3 sequence is CASNGAYSNQPQHF. In DNA, the CDR3 is TGTGCCAGCAACGGAGCCTATAGCAATCAGCCCCAGCATTTT.

The rearrangement uses TRBV6-6 and TRBJ2-5, with 14 bases aligning to TRBD2. CDR3 length equals 16 residues. With 5 bases clipped from V and 5 bases from J, the junction kept 7 bases outside the gene matches. CDR1 is MNHNY and CDR2 is SVGAGI in the germline V gene (reference sequence). The DNA of the CDR3 is TGTGCCAGCAGTCAACTGACTAGCGGGGGGGCGGAGACCCAGTACTTC. This codes for CASSQLTSGGAETQYF.

The chain joins TRBV9 to TRBJ1-5; TRBD1 agrees at 7 bases. The CDR3 extends over 16 amino acids. Germline V gives CDR1 SGDLS, CDR2 YYNGEE. J lost 3 bases, V lost 3 bases, and 9 bases had no gene match. The chain's CDR3 is CASSATWDSFNQPQHF. The CDR3 bases are TGTGCCAGCAGCGCCACCTGGGACAGTTTCAATCAGCCCCAGCATTTT.

This rearrangement joins TRBV19 to TRBJ1-1, with TRBD1 as a possible D gene (5 bases). The CDR3 loop spans 14 amino acids. Trimming took off 8 bases at V and 1 base at J, with 14 bases between the two ends. CDR1 is LNHDA, CDR2 SQIVND, per germline (reference sequence). CDR3 sequence: CASHTGFRNTEAFF. The CDR3 DNA sequence: TGTGCCAGTCATACAGGATTCCGGAACACTGAAGCTTTCTTT. The full variable domain, in which reference TRBV19 and TRBJ1-1 provide the parts outside the CDR3, is DGGITQSPKYLFRKEGQNVTLSCEQNLNHDAMYWYRQDPGQGLRLIYYSQIVNDFQKGDIAEGYSVSREKKESFPLTVTSAQKNPTAFYLCASHTGFRNTEAFFGQGTRLTVV.

This clone came up once. The V gene is TRBV6-5, the J gene TRBJ2-7, with no clear D. This CDR3 region has 11 residues. Germline CDR1 is MNHEY and CDR2 is SVGAGI. With 4 bases removed from V and 1 base from J, the gap between germline ends came to 2 bases. CDR3 region: CASSWSYEQYF. The DNA of the CDR3 is TGTGCCAGCAGTTGGTCCTACGAGCAGTACTTC.

The chain carries TRBV5-4 and TRBJ1-2; 7 nucleotides line up with TRBD1. Germline V CDR1 and CDR2: SGHNT, YYREEE (reference sequence). J lost 4 bases, V lost 3 bases, and 12 bases had no gene match. The CDR3 covers 16 residues. The CDR3 nucleotides read TGTGCCAGCAGCTGGGGACAGAGGGAGCCCAGCTATGGCTACACCTTC. This sequence encodes CASSWGQREPSYGYTF.

J is TRBJ2-7 and V is TRBV21-1; TRBD2 is taken as the D call from the table, unchecked against the DNA. TRBV21-1 is a documented pseudogene. This CDR3 is 14 amino acids long. The chain's CDR3 is CASSNPTSGDEQYF. Written as DNA, the CDR3 is TGTGCCAGCAGCAACCCTACCTCCGGGGACGAGCAGTACTTC.

The chain combines TRBV7-2 with TRBJ2-7; TRBD1 is a possible D gene (5 bases). This CDR3 is 15 amino acids long. Deletions cut 1 base from V and 2 bases from J, with 12 bases between. Germline CDR1 and CDR2: SGHTA and FQGNSA. This chain's CDR3 is CASSLGLDSTYEQYF. As DNA, the CDR3 is TGTGCCAGCAGCTTAGGCCTCGACAGCACCTACGAGCAGTACTTC. The complete variable domain, with remaining parts taken from reference TRBV7-2 and TRBJ2-7, reads GAGVSQSPSNKVTEKGKDVELRCDPISGHTALYWYRQSLGQGLEFLIYFQGNSAPDKSGLPSDRFSAERTGGSVSTLTIQRTQQEDSAVYLCASSLGLDSTYEQYFGPGTRLTVT.

This chain links TRBV6-1 with TRBJ1-1; D ambiguous. The CDR3 spans 13 residues. Trimming removed 6 bases at V and 5 bases at J, with 13 bases between. The germline CDR1 and CDR2 sequences are MNHNS and SASEGT. The CDR3 nucleotides read TGTGCCAGCAGCCCCGAGGGAGGAACTGAAGCTTTCTTT. It encodes CASSPEGGTEAFF.

This chain joins TRBV19 and TRBJ2-7, with 9 nucleotides matching TRBD2. The CDR3 contains 16 residues. Germline V gene data show CDR1 as LNHDA and CDR2 as SQIVND (reference sequence). The V gene end was trimmed by 5 bases and the J gene end by 2 bases; junction bases not matched to a gene: 10. CDR3 in amino acids: CASSRSAAGGPYEQYF. DNA for the CDR3: TGTGCCAGTAGTCGATCGGCGGCGGGGGGGCCCTACGAGCAGTACTTC. The full variable domain, with the rest looked up from reference TRBV19 and TRBJ2-7, is DGGITQSPKYLFRKEGQNVTLSCEQNLNHDAMYWYRQDPGQGLRLIYYSQIVNDFQKGDIAEGYSVSREKKESFPLTVTSAQKNPTAFYLCASSRSAAGGPYEQYFGPGTRLTVT.

The rearrangement joins TRBV7-9 to TRBJ2-5; the D gene is possibly TRBD2 (7 bases). Germline lookup yields CDR1 SEHNR and CDR2 FQNEAQ (reference sequence). Trimming cost V 5 bases and J 3 bases, with 25 bases left between them. CDR3 length equals 18 residues. Here the CDR3 DNA reads TGTGCCAGCAGCGCCCTAGGAAACCTAGGGAGGGGGGAAGAGACCCAGTACTTC. It yields the protein CASSALGNLGRGEETQYF.

This sequence joins TRBV6-5 and TRBJ2-5, with TRBD2 matching over 10 bases. CDR3 length: 14 amino acids. The trim removed 5 bases at V and 5 bases at J, leaving 5 bases unmatched. CDR1 and CDR2 (germline): MNHEY, SVGAGI. DNA of the CDR3: TGTGCCAGCAGTCGAGCGGGGGGGCCGGAGACCCAGTACTTC. This gives the protein CASSRAGGPETQYF.